This T cell receptor beta chain was found in a study of OX40 agonist ivuxolimab in advanced cancers. Study-wide background: Patients were dosed with the agonistic anti-OX40 (CD134) antibody ivuxolimab.

Trimming cost V 6 bases and J 0 bases; bases outside gene matches: 2. Per the germline V gene, CDR1 is MDHEN and CDR2 is SYDVKM. This CDR3 has 15 amino acids. Profiled with immunoSEQ multiplex PCR; TCRdb holds only in-frame clones, not every one. Among more than 40,000 clones listed, around nine tenths were seen once. The rearrangement links TRBV28 to TRBJ2-2, with 9 bases aligning to TRBD1. The receptor comes from an adult with an advanced solid tumor such as melanoma, head and neck, liver or kidney cancer. This sample comprised CD4+ or CD8+ T cells sorted from blood, obtained in a trial of the OX40 agonist ivuxolimab. The CDR3 spells CASRTGGANTGELFF. CDR3 in DNA: TGTGCCAGCAGAACAGGGGGCGCGAACACCGGGGAGCTGTTTTTT.